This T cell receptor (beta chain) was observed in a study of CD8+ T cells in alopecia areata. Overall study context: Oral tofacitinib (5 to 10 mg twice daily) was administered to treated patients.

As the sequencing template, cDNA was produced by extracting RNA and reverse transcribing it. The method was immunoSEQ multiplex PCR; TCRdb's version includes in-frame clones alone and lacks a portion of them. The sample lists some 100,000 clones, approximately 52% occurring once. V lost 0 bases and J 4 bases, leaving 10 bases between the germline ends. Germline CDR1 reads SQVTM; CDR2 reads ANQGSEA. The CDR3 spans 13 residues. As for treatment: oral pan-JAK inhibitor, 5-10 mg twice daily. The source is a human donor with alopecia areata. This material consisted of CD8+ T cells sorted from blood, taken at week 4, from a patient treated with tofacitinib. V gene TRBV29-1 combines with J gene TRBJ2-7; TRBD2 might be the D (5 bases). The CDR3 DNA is TGCAGCGTTGAAGAGGGGAGCGTGTACGAGCAGTACTTC. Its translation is CSVEEGSVYEQYF.